Listed below are T cell receptor beta chains from one sample, sequenced in a study of CXCR3-negative and CXCR3-positive naive CD8 T cells. TCRdb reprocessed the 5' RACE reads, with one entry per CDR3 protein and no DNA. The sample has under 90,000 distinct CDR3 sequences; the top ten hold roughly 0.64%. Sequences were obtained from naive CXCR3+ CD8+ T cells from blood. All receptors come from a human donor in good health. Some clones in this sample may be carry-over from other donors' samples. CDR3s include the opening cysteine and the closing phenylalanine or tryptophan. Each record gives: V gene, CDR3 length, J gene, CDR3 protein.

>TRBV20-1|15|TRBJ2-7
CSAPSWREVFSEQYF
>TRBV29-1|13|TRBJ2-2
CSVLREGTGELFF
>TRBV4-1|17|TRBJ2-7
CASSQDWTSGSSYEQYF
>TRBV29-1|12|TRBJ2-1
CSSPQGGNEQFF
>TRBV4-1|14|TRBJ1-2
CASSQKRVDYGYTF
>TRBV4-2|15|TRBJ2-7
CASSQDIGTGYGQYF
>TRBV4-1|14|TRBJ1-2
CASSQESDLYGYTF
>TRBV9|15|TRBJ2-1
CASSVGLADYNEQFF
>TRBV6-2/TRBV6-3|13|TRBJ1-1
CASRGTGDTEAFF
>TRBV30|13|TRBJ2-3
CAWTEYSTDTQYF
>TRBV7-6|16|TRBJ2-7
CASSAVLAGEDYEQYF
>TRBV29-1|15|TRBJ2-6
CSVVHRGSGANVLTF
>TRBV5-6|14|TRBJ2-2
CASSFPGNTGELFF